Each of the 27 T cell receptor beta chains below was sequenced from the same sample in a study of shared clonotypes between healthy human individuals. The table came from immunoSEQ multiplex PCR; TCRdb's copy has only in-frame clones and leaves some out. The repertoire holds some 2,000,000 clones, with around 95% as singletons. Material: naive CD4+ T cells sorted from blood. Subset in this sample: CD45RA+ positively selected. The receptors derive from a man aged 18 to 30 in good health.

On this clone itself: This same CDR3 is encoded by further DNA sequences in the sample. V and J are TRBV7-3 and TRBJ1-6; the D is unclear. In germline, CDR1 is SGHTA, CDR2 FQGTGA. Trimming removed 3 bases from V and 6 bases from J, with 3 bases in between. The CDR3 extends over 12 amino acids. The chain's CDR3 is CASSFPNSPLHF. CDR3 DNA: TGTGCCAGCAGCTTCCCTAATTCACCCCTCCACTTT. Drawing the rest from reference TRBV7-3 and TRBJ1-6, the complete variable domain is GAGVSQTPSNKVTEKGKYVELRCDPISGHTALYWYRQSLGQGPEFLIYFQGTGAADDSGLPNDRFFAVRPEGSVSTLKIQRTERGDSAVYLCASSFPNSPLHFGNGTRLTVT.

The CDR3 region has the DNA TGTGCCAGCAGGCCGGGACAGGGTAAAAAGTACACTGAAGCTTTCTTT. It is translated as CASRPGQGKKYTEAFF. The chain carries TRBV2 and TRBJ1-1, with 9 bases matching TRBD1. The CDR3 sequence is 16 residues long. V shed 6 bases, J shed 3 bases, and the junction held 11 bases outside the gene matches. Germline CDR1 reads SNHLY; CDR2 reads FYNNEI.

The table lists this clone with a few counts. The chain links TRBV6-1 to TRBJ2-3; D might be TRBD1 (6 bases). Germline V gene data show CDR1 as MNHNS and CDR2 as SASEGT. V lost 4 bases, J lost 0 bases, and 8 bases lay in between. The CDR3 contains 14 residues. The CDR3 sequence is CASSGTVSTDTQYF. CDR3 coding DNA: TGTGCCAGCAGTGGGACAGTAAGCACAGATACGCAGTATTTT.

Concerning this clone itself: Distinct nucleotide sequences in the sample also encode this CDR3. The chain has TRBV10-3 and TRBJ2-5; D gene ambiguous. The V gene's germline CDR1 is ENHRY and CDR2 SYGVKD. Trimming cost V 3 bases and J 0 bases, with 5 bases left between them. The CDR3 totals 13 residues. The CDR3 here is CAISDSYQETQYF. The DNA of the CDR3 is TGTGCCATCAGTGACTCGTACCAAGAGACCCAGTACTTC.

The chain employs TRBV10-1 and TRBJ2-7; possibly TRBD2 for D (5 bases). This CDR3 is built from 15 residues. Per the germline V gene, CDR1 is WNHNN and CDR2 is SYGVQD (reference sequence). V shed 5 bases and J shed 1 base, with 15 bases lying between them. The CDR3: CASSRSLGRSYEQYF. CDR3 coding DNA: TGCGCCAGCAGTCGGTCACTAGGCAGATCCTACGAGCAGTACTTC.

This CDR3 reads CASSVGPDTGELFF. DNA of the CDR3: TGTGCCAGCAGCGTAGGTCCAGACACCGGGGAGCTGTTTTTT. The V and J genes are TRBV9 and TRBJ2-2; no firm D call. The V and J ends lost 0 bases and 3 bases respectively, with 6 bases between them. This CDR3 comprises 14 residues. The V gene's germline CDR1 is SGDLS and CDR2 YYNGEE.

The CDR3 is CASSLARLAGDEQYF. The CDR3 nucleotides are TGTGCCAGCAGCTTAGCGCGTCTAGCGGGTGACGAGCAGTACTTC. The chain combines TRBV7-2 with TRBJ2-7; 8 nucleotides match TRBD2. The germline V gene encodes CDR1 SGHTA and CDR2 FQGNSA. Trimming at V came to 0 bases and at J to 5 bases, leaving 6 bases not matched to a gene. This CDR3 has 15 amino acids.

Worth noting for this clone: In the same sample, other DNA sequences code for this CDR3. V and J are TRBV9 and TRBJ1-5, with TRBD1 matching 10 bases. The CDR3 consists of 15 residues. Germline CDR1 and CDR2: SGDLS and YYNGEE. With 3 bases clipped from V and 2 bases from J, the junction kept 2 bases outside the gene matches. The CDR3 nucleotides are TGTGCCAGCAGCGAAGGGACAGGGGGCAATCAGCCCCAGCATTTT. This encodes CASSEGTGGNQPQHF. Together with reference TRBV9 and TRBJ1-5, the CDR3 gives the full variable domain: DSGVTQTPKHLITATGQRVTLRCSPRSGDLSVYWYQQSLDQGLQFLIQYYNGEERAKGNILERFSAQQFPDLHSELNLSSLELGDSALYFCASSEGTGGNQPQHFGDGTRLSIL.

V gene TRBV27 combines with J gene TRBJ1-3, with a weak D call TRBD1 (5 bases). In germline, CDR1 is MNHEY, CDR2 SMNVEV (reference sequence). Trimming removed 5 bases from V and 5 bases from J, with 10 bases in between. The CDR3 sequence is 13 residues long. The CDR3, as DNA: TGTGCCAGCAGTCGGGACGGCAGAAACACCATATATTTT. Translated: CASSRDGRNTIYF.

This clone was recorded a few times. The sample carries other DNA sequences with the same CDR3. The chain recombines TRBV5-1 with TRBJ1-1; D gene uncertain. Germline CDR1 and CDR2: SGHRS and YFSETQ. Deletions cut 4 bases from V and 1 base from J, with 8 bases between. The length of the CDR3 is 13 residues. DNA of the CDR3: TGCGCCAGCAGCCCCAGCGGGAACACTGAAGCTTTCTTT. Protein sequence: CASSPSGNTEAFF.

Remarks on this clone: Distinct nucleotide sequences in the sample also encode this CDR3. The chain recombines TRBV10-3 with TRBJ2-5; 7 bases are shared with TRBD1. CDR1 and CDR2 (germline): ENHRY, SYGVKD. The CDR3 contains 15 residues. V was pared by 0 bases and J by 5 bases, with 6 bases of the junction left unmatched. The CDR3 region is CAISESRGGTETQYF. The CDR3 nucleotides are TGTGCCATCAGTGAGTCGAGAGGGGGCACTGAGACCCAGTACTTC.

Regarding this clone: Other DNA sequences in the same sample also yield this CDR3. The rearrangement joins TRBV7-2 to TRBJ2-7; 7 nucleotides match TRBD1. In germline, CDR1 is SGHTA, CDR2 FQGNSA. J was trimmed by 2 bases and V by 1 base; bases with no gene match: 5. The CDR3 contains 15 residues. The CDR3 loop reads CASSLVGTEAYEQYF. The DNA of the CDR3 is TGTGCCAGCAGCTTAGTTGGGACAGAGGCCTACGAGCAGTACTTC.

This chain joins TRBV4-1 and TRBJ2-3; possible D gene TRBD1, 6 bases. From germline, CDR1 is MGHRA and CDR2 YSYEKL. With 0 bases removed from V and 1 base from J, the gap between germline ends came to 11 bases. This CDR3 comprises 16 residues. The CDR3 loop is CASSQDLSGGTDTQYF. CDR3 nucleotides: TGCGCCAGCAGCCAAGATCTGTCAGGGGGCACAGATACGCAGTATTTT.

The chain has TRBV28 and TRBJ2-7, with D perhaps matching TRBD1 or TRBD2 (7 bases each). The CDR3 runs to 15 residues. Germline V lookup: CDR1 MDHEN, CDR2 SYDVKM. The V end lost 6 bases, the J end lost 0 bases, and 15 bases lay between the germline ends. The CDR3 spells CASRAGDRYSYEQYF. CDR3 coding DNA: TGTGCCAGCAGGGCGGGGGACAGATACTCCTACGAGCAGTACTTC.

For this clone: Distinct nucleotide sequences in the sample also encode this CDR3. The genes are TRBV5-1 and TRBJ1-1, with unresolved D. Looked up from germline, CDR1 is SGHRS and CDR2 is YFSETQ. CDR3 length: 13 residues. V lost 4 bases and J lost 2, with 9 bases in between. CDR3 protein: CASSPLGNTEAFF. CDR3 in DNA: TGCGCCAGCAGCCCCCTGGGTAACACTGAAGCTTTCTTT. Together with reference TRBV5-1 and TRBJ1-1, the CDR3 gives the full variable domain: KAGVTQTPRYLIKTRGQQVTLSCSPISGHRSVSWYQQTPGQGLQFLFEYFSETQRNKGNFPGRFSGRQFSNSRSEMNVSTLELGDSALYLCASSPLGNTEAFFGQGTRLTVV.

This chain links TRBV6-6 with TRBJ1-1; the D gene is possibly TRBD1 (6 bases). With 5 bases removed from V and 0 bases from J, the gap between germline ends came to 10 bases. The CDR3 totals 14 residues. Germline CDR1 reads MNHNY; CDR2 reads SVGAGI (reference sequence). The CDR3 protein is CASSRSGVNTEAFF. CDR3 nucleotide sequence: TGTGCCAGCAGTAGATCAGGGGTGAACACTGAAGCTTTCTTT.

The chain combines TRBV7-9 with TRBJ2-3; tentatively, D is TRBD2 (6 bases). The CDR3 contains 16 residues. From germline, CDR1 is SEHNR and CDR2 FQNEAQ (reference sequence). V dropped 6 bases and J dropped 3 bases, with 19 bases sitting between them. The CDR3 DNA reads TGTGCCAGCAGTTACCTAGGAGGGGTGGCGACAGATACGCAGTATTTT. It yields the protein CASSYLGGVATDTQYF.

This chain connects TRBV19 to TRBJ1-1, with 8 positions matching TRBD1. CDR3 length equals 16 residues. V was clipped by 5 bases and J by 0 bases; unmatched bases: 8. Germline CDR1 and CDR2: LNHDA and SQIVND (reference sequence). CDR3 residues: CASSAGTGPMNTEAFF. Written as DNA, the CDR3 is TGTGCCAGTAGTGCTGGGACAGGACCCATGAACACTGAAGCTTTCTTT. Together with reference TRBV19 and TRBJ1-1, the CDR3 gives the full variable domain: DGGITQSPKYLFRKEGQNVTLSCEQNLNHDAMYWYRQDPGQGLRLIYYSQIVNDFQKGDIAEGYSVSREKKESFPLTVTSAQKNPTAFYLCASSAGTGPMNTEAFFGQGTRLTVV.

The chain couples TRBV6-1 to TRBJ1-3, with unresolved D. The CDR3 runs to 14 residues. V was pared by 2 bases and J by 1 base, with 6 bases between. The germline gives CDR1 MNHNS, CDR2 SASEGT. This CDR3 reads CASSEKFSGNTIYF. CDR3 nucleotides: TGTGCCAGCAGTGAAAAGTTTTCTGGAAACACCATATATTTT.

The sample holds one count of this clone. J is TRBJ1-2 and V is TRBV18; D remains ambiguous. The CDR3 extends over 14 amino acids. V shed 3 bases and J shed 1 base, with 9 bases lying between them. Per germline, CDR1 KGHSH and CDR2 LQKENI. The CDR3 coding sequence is TGTGCCAGCTCACCGAGAGACAATAACTATGGCTACACCTTC. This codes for CASSPRDNNYGYTF.

The CDR3 region is CASSLHNYEQYF. The CDR3 coding sequence is TGTGCCAGCAGCTTGCACAACTACGAGCAGTACTTC. This sequence joins TRBV11-1 and TRBJ2-7; D remains unclear. The CDR3 has 12 amino acids. V was trimmed by 3 bases and J by 3 bases, leaving 6 bases between them. Germline lookup yields CDR1 SGHAT and CDR2 FQDESV (reference sequence).

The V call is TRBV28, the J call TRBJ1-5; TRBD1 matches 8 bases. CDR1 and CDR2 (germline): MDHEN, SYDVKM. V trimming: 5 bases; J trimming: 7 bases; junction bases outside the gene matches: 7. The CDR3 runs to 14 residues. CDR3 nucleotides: TGTGCCAGCAGTGTCACAGGGGGAGGACAGCCCCAGCATTTT. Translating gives CASSVTGGGQPQHF.

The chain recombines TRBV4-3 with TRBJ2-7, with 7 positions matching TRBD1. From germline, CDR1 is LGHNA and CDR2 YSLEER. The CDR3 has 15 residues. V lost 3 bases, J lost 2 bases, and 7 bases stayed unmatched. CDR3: CASSQFAGTAYEQYF. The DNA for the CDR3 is TGCGCCAGCAGCCAGTTTGCCGGGACAGCCTACGAGCAGTACTTC.

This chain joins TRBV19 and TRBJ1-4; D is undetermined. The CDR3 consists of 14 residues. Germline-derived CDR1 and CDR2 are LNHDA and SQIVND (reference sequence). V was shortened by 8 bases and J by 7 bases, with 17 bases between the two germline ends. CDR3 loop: CASLDPRRVEKLFF. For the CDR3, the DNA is TGTGCCAGTCTAGATCCTCGTAGGGTTGAAAAACTGTTTTTT.

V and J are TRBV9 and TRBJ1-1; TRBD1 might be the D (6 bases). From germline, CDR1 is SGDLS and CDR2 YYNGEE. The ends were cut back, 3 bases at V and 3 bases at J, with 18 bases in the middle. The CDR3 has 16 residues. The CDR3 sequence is CASSALAGAEYTEAFF. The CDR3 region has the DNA TGTGCCAGCAGCGCCCTAGCGGGGGCGGAGTACACTGAAGCTTTCTTT.

CDR3 sequence reads: CASSLQVPGYTF. CDR3 in DNA: TGTGCCAGCAGTTTGCAGGTGCCTGGCTACACCTTC. V gene TRBV28 combines with J gene TRBJ1-2; D not certain. Trimming took 3 bases from V and 7 from J, leaving 9 bases between them. The CDR3 loop spans 12 amino acids. In germline, CDR1 is MDHEN, CDR2 SYDVKM.

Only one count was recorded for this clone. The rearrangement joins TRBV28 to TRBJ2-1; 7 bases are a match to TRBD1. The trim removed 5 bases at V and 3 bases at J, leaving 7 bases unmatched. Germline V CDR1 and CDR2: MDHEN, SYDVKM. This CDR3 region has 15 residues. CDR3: CASSTDRMDYNEQFF. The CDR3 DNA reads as TGTGCCAGCAGTACGGACAGGATGGACTACAATGAGCAGTTCTTC.